This entry describes one T cell receptor beta chain. This sample stems from a study of blood T cell repertoires in COVID-19. About the research overall: Researchers got acute and convalescent COVID-19 samples from the United States, Italy and Spain. T cells, B-cell-depleted T cells, or PBMCs supplied cDNA or gDNA.

Only in-frame clones appear in the TCRdb table, and some are missing; sequencing was by immunoSEQ multiplex PCR. The sample has tens of thousands of clones, 88% seen once. Sequenced input: peripheral blood. This TCR derives from a man in his forties or fifties with active COVID-19.

The CDR3 region is CASSFSDRGGYTF. The CDR3 DNA reads as TGTGCCAGCAGCTTCTCAGACAGGGGGGGCTACACCTTC. The chain couples TRBV7-9 to TRBJ1-2, with 9 bases identical to TRBD1. V lost 3 bases, J lost 8 bases, and 4 bases stayed unmatched. Per the germline V gene, CDR1 is SEHNR and CDR2 is FQNEAQ (reference sequence). The CDR3 covers 13 residues.